A selection of T cell receptor beta chains follows, all from one sample in a study of breast tumors, draining lymph nodes, adjacent tissues. TCRdb redid the calling of the multiplex PCR reads with MiXCR, one entry per CDR3 protein. Of 200,000 to 300,000 distinct CDR3 sequences listed, around 30% are singletons. Sequencing input: axillary lymph node tissue. The receptors were sampled from a female donor with breast cancer. Some clones in this sample may be carry-over from other donors' samples. Each CDR3 is given with its conserved first and last residue. D genes are given only for firm matches.

J gene,D gene,V gene,CDR3 protein
TRBJ1-4,TRBD1,TRBV4-1,CASSLGTGNEKLFF
TRBJ2-3,NA,TRBV7-2,CASSSSREWGGTDTQYF
NA,NA,TRBV6-6,CASKGRAYEQFF
TRBJ2-2,TRBD2,TRBV20-1,CSAEAGAGLVGTGELFF
TRBJ2-7,TRBD2,TRBV12-5,CASGLYPTSGRPNYEQYF
TRBJ2-1,TRBD2,TRBV20-1,CSARRLAGTNEQFF
TRBJ2-3,NA,TRBV10-3,CASSEAGIAVSSTDTQYF
TRBJ2-4,NA,TRBV6-1,CASSEALGGGDIQYF
TRBJ2-1,NA,TRBV6-1,CASSEDPINNEQFF
TRBJ2-7,TRBD2,TRBV29-1,CSVGDRGLAGSYEQYF
TRBJ2-2,NA,TRBV15,CATSRTGPRAGELFF
TRBJ2-1,TRBD2,TRBV19,CASIGTSGTRDNEQFF
TRBJ2-7,TRBD1,TRBV6-6,CASREDRGHEQYF
TRBJ2-1,NA,TRBV11-2,CASTSESNEQFF
TRBJ1-5,NA,TRBV15,CATSRDRSGGNQPQHF
TRBJ2-7,NA,TRBV20-1,CSARDLMSAYEQYF
TRBJ2-1,NA,TRBV7-2,CASSFYICSVHLSGGGYNEQFF
TRBJ2-7,NA,TRBV7-3,CASSFLTFTEQYF
TRBJ2-5,TRBD1,TRBV12-3/TRBV12-4,CASNRGQGGSQPQETQYF
TRBJ1-2,TRBD1,TRBV20-1,CSARVDRSGYTF
TRBJ1-4,NA,TRBV20-1,CSASHEGGEKLFF
TRBJ1-5,NA,TRBV27,CASSLSERQPQHF
TRBJ2-5,NA,TRBV20-1,CSAPPRLDSSQESQYF
TRBJ2-6,NA,TRBV7-9,CASSIKGRDRSGANVLTF
TRBJ2-7,NA,TRBV12-3/TRBV12-4,CASSPIPGPAGWEQYF
TRBJ2-3,NA,TRBV20-1,CSAPRGGTDTQYF
TRBJ2-5,TRBD2,TRBV11-3,CASSPAGTSQETQYF
TRBJ2-5,TRBD2,TRBV20-1,CSAPETSGRASLETQYF
TRBJ2-3,NA,TRBV14,CASSQGQDTDTQYF
TRBJ2-3,NA,TRBV4-1,CASRPRLADTQYF
TRBJ2-7,NA,TRBV27,CASSLKRVLPSYEQYF
TRBJ2-3,TRBD2,TRBV20-1,CSASEGRGRTDTQYF
TRBJ1-6,NA,TRBV30,CAWNLWAAGSPLHF
TRBJ1-5,NA,TRBV6-6,CASRETGSNQPQHF
TRBJ1-2,TRBD1,TRBV12-3/TRBV12-4,CASSRFSGQANIRGYTF
TRBJ2-4,NA,TRBV11-2,CTSSLAQNIQYF
TRBJ1-5,TRBD1,TRBV7-8,CASSLRQGTAQPQHF
TRBJ2-1,TRBD2,TRBV6-4,CTSSETAGAEQFF
TRBJ2-3,TRBD1,TRBV30,CAWSAGQNTDTQYF
TRBJ2-2,NA,TRBV20-1,CSASTGELFF
TRBJ2-5,NA,TRBV19,CASREGGKETQYF
TRBJ2-1,TRBD2,TRBV10-3,CAISEGGRSYNEQFF
TRBJ2-2,NA,TRBV29-1,CSLKEQSDTGELFF
TRBJ1-5,TRBD1,TRBV7-2,CASSHRTGLDPQPQHF
TRBJ2-5,TRBD1,TRBV5-1,CASSSGTGLETQYF
TRBJ1-3,NA,TRBV10-3,CASRQDSGNTIYF
TRBJ1-2,TRBD1,TRBV27,CVSKQGGRYGYTF
TRBJ2-5,NA,TRBV9,CASSVGRGLTETQYF
TRBJ2-1,TRBD2,TRBV7-6,CASSAPLAGGLYSYNEQFF
TRBJ1-3,TRBD1,TRBV12-3/TRBV12-4,CASSLAHRGPGNTIYF
TRBJ2-3,NA,TRBV20-1,CSAGDSQLPTDTQYF
TRBJ1-2,TRBD1,TRBV20-1,CSAKYGTGGTCGYTF
TRBJ1-3,NA,TRBV29-1,CSSPNYREISGNTIYF
TRBJ1-3,NA,TRBV5-5,CASSLGGPLSGNTVYF